A single sample gave rise to the 11 T cell receptor beta chains below, sequenced in a study of cytomegalovirus exposure and HLA in healthy donors. Amplification used 60 Vbeta primers and 13 Jbeta primers. Here immunoSEQ multiplex PCR was the method, and the copy in TCRdb shows in-frame clones only, minus some. The profile covers roughly 120,000 clones, with 77% appearing a single time and about 5.8% taken by the ten largest. The material sequenced was PBMCs. The source is a man younger than 30 in good health and CMV-seropositive.

The gene calls are TRBV4-1 and TRBJ2-1, with TRBD2 identical over 9 bases. The V gene end was trimmed by 0 bases and the J gene end by 9 bases; junction bases not matched to a gene: 12. CDR1 is MGHRA, CDR2 YSYEKL, per germline. CDR3 length: 17 residues. This CDR3 reads CASSQEGLASGSGEQFF. Here the CDR3 DNA reads TGCGCCAGCAGCCAAGAGGGACTAGCTTCCGGGTCTGGTGAGCAGTTCTTC.

The chain is built from TRBV5-1 and TRBJ2-3; 10 nucleotides match TRBD2. There are 16 residues in the CDR3. Germline loops: CDR1 SGHRS, CDR2 YFSETQ. Trimming at V came to 4 bases and at J to 0 bases, leaving 5 bases not matched to a gene. In nucleotides, the CDR3 is TGCGCCAGCAGCCTGACTAGCGGGCCTAGCACAGATACGCAGTATTTT. Its protein is CASSLTSGPSTDTQYF.

The chain is built from TRBV2 and TRBJ2-4; perhaps TRBD1 as D (5 bases). V lost 5 bases and J 7 bases, leaving 9 bases between the germline ends. CDR3 length equals 12 residues. The germline CDR1 and CDR2 sequences are SNHLY and FYNNEI. This chain's CDR3 is CASSYRLNIQYF. The CDR3, as DNA: TGTGCCAGCAGTTACAGGTTGAACATTCAGTACTTC.

The sample holds a few counts of this clone. The V and J genes are TRBV19 and TRBJ2-1; 8 positions match TRBD2. Germline assignment: CDR1 LNHDA and CDR2 SQIVND (reference sequence). The CDR3 sequence is 18 residues long. Germline trimming cut 4 bases from V and 1 base from J; bases unmatched to any gene: 12. Written as DNA, the CDR3 is TGTGCCAGTAGTAAGTGGGTAGATGCGGGAGGATCCTACAATGAGCAGTTCTTC. Its protein product is CASSKWVDAGGSYNEQFF.

A few counts support this clone. The chain has TRBV18 and TRBJ2-5, with 7 bases identical to TRBD1. The trim removed 6 bases at V and 3 bases at J, leaving 10 bases unmatched. The CDR3 sequence is 15 residues long. Germline V CDR1 and CDR2: KGHSH, LQKENI. The CDR3 region has the DNA TGTGCCAGCTCCCGGCAGAGGGGGCAGAAAGAGACCCAGTACTTC. This gives the protein CASSRQRGQKETQYF.

V and J are TRBV6-5 and TRBJ2-5; D might be TRBD1 (5 bases). CDR3 length equals 13 residues. V gave up 6 bases and J gave up 3 bases, with 11 bases separating them. CDR1 is MNHEY and CDR2 is SVGAGI in the germline V gene. The CDR3 region is CASRQGVEETQYF. CDR3 in DNA: TGTGCCAGCAGGCAAGGGGTAGAAGAGACCCAGTACTTC.

The CDR3 reads CASSGQEGETQYF. CDR3 DNA: TGTGCCAGCAGCGGGCAGGAAGGAGAGACCCAGTACTTC. This chain connects TRBV11-2 to TRBJ2-5; D gene unclear. V lost 5 bases to trimming and J lost 4 bases, with 11 bases between them. This CDR3 is built from 13 residues. Germline CDR1 reads SGHAT; CDR2 reads FQNNGV.

The chain's CDR3 is CASSPRTSGRAHSYEQYF. The CDR3 DNA is TGTGCCAGCTCACCACGGACTAGCGGGAGGGCCCACTCCTACGAGCAGTACTTC. The chain is built from TRBV18 and TRBJ2-7; 15 bases match TRBD2. The CDR3 is made up of 18 amino acids. Germline CDR1 and CDR2: KGHSH and LQKENI. The J segment lost 0 bases and the V segment lost 1 base, leaving 4 bases of the junction unmatched.

This chain connects TRBV19 to TRBJ2-7; the D gene is possibly TRBD2 (6 bases). The CDR3 is 14 amino acids. Germline V lookup: CDR1 LNHDA, CDR2 SQIVND (reference sequence). Trimming took 3 bases from V and 0 from J, leaving 9 bases between them. The CDR3 bases are TGTGCCAGTAGTATTGGGGGGAGCTCCTACGAGCAGTACTTC. This translates into CASSIGGSSYEQYF.

The rearrangement uses TRBV2 and TRBJ2-2; maybe TRBD1 (5 bases). This CDR3 has 14 amino acids. V was cut by 4 bases and J by 6 bases, with 12 bases left in between. Per germline, CDR1 SNHLY and CDR2 FYNNEI. The CDR3 here is CASSGTKGAGELFF. CDR3 nucleotides: TGTGCCAGCAGTGGTACAAAAGGGGCCGGGGAGCTGTTTTTT.

The chain is built from TRBV6-6 and TRBJ2-5; D possibly corresponds to TRBD1 (5 bases). In germline, CDR1 is MNHNY, CDR2 SVGAGI (reference sequence). Trimming removed 4 bases at V and 1 base at J, with 13 bases between. The CDR3 extends over 15 amino acids. The CDR3 protein is CASSSRQHIQETQYF. CDR3 in DNA: TGTGCCAGCAGTTCCCGACAGCACATCCAAGAGACCCAGTACTTC.